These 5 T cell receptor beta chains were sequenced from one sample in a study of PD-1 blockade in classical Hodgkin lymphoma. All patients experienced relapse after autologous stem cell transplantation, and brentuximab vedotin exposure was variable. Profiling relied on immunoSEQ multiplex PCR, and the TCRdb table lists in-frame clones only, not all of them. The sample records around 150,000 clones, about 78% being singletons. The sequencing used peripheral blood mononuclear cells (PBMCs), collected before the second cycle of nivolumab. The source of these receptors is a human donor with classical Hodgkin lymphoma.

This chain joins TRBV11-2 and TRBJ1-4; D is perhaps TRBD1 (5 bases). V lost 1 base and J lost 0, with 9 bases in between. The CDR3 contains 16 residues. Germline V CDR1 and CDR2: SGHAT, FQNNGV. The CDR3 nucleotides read TGTGCCAGCAGCTTAGGTTGGGGGGCAACTAATGAAAAACTGTTTTTT. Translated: CASSLGWGATNEKLFF.

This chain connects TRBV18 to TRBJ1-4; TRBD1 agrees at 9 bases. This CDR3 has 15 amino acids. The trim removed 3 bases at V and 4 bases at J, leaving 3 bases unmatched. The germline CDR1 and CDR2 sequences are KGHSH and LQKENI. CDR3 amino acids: CASSPGTGINEKLFF. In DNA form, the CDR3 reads TGTGCCAGCTCACCGGGGACAGGGATTAATGAAAAACTGTTTTTT.

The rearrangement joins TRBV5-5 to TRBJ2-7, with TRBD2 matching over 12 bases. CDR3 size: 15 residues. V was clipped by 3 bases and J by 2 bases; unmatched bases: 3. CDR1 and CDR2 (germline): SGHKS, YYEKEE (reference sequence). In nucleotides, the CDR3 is TGTGCCAGCAGCTGGAGACTAGCGGGAGCCTACGAGCAGTACTTC. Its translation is CASSWRLAGAYEQYF. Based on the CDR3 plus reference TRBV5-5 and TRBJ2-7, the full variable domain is DAGVTQSPTHLIKTRGQQVTLRCSPISGHKSVSWYQQVLGQGPQFIFQYYEKEERGRGNFPDRFSARQFPNYSSELNVNALLLGDSALYLCASSWRLAGAYEQYFGPGTRLTVT.

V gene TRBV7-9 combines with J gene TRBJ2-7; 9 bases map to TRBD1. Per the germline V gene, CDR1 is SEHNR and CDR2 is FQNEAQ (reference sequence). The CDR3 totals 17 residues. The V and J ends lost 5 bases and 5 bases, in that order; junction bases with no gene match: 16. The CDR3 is CASSPRPTGTGSHEQYF. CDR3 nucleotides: TGTGCCAGCAGCCCCCGCCCTACCGGGACAGGGTCCCACGAGCAGTACTTC.

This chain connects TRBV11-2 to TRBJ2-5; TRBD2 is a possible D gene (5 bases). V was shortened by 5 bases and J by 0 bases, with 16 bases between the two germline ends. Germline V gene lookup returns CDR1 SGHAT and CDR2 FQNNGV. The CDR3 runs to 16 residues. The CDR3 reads CASSPRDATYQETQYF. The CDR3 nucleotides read TGTGCCAGCAGCCCACGGGATGCCACGTACCAAGAGACCCAGTACTTC.